Presented here are 8 T cell receptor beta chains from one specimen sequenced in a study of blood T cell repertoires in COVID-19. Produced via immunoSEQ multiplex PCR; TCRdb's table is partial and in-frame only. The sample consists of 300,000 to 350,000 clones, roughly 87% of them appearing once. The sequencing sample was made of PBMCs or T cells enriched from blood (not recorded which). The receptors were gathered from a woman aged 18-30 years who had recovered from COVID-19.

This sequence joins TRBV19 and TRBJ2-2; TRBD2 matches at 13 bases. Germline V lookup: CDR1 LNHDA, CDR2 SQIVND (reference sequence). The CDR3 loop spans 16 amino acids. V was clipped by 9 bases and J by 7 bases; unmatched bases: 11. The CDR3 DNA reads as TGTGCCAGCCGGGTAGGACTAGCGGGAGCGGACGGGGAGCTGTTTTTT. Translated, it gives CASRVGLAGADGELFF. Full variable domain (remainder filled in from reference TRBV19 and TRBJ2-2): DGGITQSPKYLFRKEGQNVTLSCEQNLNHDAMYWYRQDPGQGLRLIYYSQIVNDFQKGDIAEGYSVSREKKESFPLTVTSAQKNPTAFYLCASRVGLAGADGELFFGEGSRLTVL.

Details on this clone: At the DNA level, this CDR3 is encoded by other sequences in the same sample as well. This chain uses TRBV4-3 with TRBJ2-6; D gene ambiguous. Per the germline V gene, CDR1 is LGHNA and CDR2 is YSLEER. Between the trimmed V and J ends, which lost 3 bases and 0 bases, there was a span of 9 bases. The CDR3 consists of 16 residues. The CDR3 is CASSQAPGSGANVLTF. DNA of the CDR3: TGCGCCAGCAGCCAGGCCCCGGGCTCTGGGGCCAACGTCCTGACTTTC.

The chain couples TRBV27 to TRBJ2-1; TRBD2 might be the D (6 bases). The germline V gene has CDR1 MNHEY and CDR2 SMNVEV (reference sequence). This CDR3 region has 14 residues. The V and J ends lost 9 bases and 6 bases respectively, with 18 bases between them. CDR3 in DNA: TGTGCCAGTAGCAATAGCGGTGCCTTCAATGAGCAGTTCTTC. Its translation is CASSNSGAFNEQFF.

The chain is built from TRBV6-5 and TRBJ2-7, with D possibly TRBD2 on 5 matching bases. V was cut by 4 bases and J by 2 bases, with 12 bases left in between. Germline V gene data show CDR1 as MNHEY and CDR2 as SVGAGI. The CDR3 totals 14 residues. CDR3: CASSSDSPPYEQYF. CDR3 coding DNA: TGTGCCAGCAGTTCGGACTCACCCCCCTACGAGCAGTACTTC.

J is TRBJ1-5 and V is TRBV18; 8 bases fit TRBD1. The CDR3 is made up of 17 amino acids. Looked up from germline, CDR1 is KGHSH and CDR2 is LQKENI. V trimming: 5 bases; J trimming: 2 bases; junction bases outside the gene matches: 11. In DNA, the CDR3 is TGTGCCAGCTCAAGCGAACAGGGGGGAGGGCGCAATCAGCCCCAGCATTTT. This encodes CASSSEQGGGRNQPQHF.

This rearrangement joins TRBV4-3 to TRBJ1-1; TRBD1 matches 8 bases. Germline loops: CDR1 LGHNA, CDR2 YSLEER. The CDR3 sequence is 14 residues long. V gave up 4 bases and J gave up 1 base; unmatched junction bases: 2. The CDR3 region is CASSPTGGNTEAFF. DNA of the CDR3: TGCGCCAGCAGCCCAACAGGGGGGAACACTGAAGCTTTCTTT.

V gene TRBV4-1 combines with J gene TRBJ1-3, with a possible D match to TRBD1 (5 bases). Between the trimmed V and J ends, which lost 3 bases and 1 base, there was a span of 10 bases. Germline V CDR1 and CDR2: MGHRA, YSYEKL. The CDR3 consists of 15 residues. CDR3: CASSQLTVSGNTIYF. CDR3 sequence (DNA): TGCGCCAGCAGCCAGCTGACAGTGTCTGGAAACACCATATATTTT.

The chain combines TRBV28 with TRBJ1-6; TRBD1 matches at 7 bases. Germline V CDR1 and CDR2: MDHEN, SYDVKM. V trimming: 3 bases; J trimming: 10 bases; junction bases outside the gene matches: 6. The CDR3 is 14 residues long. The CDR3 DNA sequence: TGTGCCAGCAGTTTCATCGACAGGGAGTCACCCCTCCACTTT. This encodes CASSFIDRESPLHF.